This TCR beta chain was documented in a study of blood T cell repertoires in COVID-19. Per germline, CDR1 SGHNT and CDR2 YYREEE (reference sequence). The V gene lost 4 bases and the J gene lost 4 bases, with 9 bases spanning the gap. CDR3 size: 13 residues. This clone was counted between two and nine times. Measured with immunoSEQ multiplex PCR; TCRdb has only the in-frame clones, and not every one. The sample consists of over 75,000 clones, roughly 82% of them appearing once. The sample taken for sequencing was peripheral blood. The J gene is TRBJ1-3, the V gene TRBV5-4; D not resolved. This clonotype was obtained from a woman in her forties or fifties with acute or convalescent COVID-19. CDR3 in DNA: TGTGCCAGCAGCAGGGTAGCGGGAAACACCATATATTTT. Protein product: CASSRVAGNTIYF.